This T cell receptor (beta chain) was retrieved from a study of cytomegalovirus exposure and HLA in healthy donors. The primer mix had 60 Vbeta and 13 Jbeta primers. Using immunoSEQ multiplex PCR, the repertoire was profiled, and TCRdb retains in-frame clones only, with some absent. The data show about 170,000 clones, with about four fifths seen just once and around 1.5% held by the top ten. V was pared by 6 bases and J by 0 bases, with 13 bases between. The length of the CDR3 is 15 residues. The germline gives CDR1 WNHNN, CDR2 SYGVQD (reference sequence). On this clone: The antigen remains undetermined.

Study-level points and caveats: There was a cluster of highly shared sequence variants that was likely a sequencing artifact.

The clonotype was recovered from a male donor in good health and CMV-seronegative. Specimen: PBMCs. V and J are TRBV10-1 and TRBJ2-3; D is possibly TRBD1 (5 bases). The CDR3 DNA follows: TGCGCCAGCAGGAAGGGGCAACTTAGCACAGATACGCAGTATTTT. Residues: CASRKGQLSTDTQYF.